These 5 T cell receptor beta chains came from one sample sequenced in a study. TCRdb passed the 5' RACE reads through MiXCR, listing each CDR3 protein once. The sample shows under 60,000 distinct CDR3 sequences, more than 25% of them seen only once. Sequencing was performed on naive CD4+ T cells sorted from blood. Noted subset: naive CD4+ T cells, CD4+CD45RA+CD25-. Receptor source: a female donor with breast cancer.

This chain joins TRBV6-4 and TRBJ2-3; the match to TRBD1 covers 7 bases. CDR3 length: 13 residues. With 4 bases clipped from V and 7 bases from J, the junction kept 5 bases outside the gene matches. CDR1 MRHNA and CDR2 SNTAGT come from the germline V gene. The CDR3, as DNA: TGTGCCAGCAGTGGTGAACAGGGGAATACGCAGTATTTT. It encodes CASSGEQGNTQYF.

The rearrangement links TRBV29-1 to TRBJ1-1, with 8 bases identical to TRBD1. There are 12 residues in the CDR3. Germline CDR1 reads SQVTM; CDR2 reads ANQGSEA. Unmatched junction bases numbered 5, after V lost 6 bases and J lost 5 bases. The CDR3 spells CSVDRVRTEAFF. CDR3 DNA: TGCAGCGTGGACAGGGTAAGAACTGAAGCTTTCTTT.

This clonotype was picked up a small number of times. The rearrangement links TRBV18 to TRBJ1-1, with TRBD1 identical over 8 bases. Germline loops: CDR1 KGHSH, CDR2 LQKENI. V shed 3 bases and J 8 bases; nucleotides not matched to a gene: 8. CDR3 size: 14 residues. CDR3 bases: TGTGCCAGCTCACCCCCGAGACAGGGGACGGAAGCTTTCTTT. Amino acid sequence: CASSPPRQGTEAFF.

The CDR3 sequence: CSVKRGSGWTYEQYF. The CDR3 nucleotides read TGCAGTGTCAAACGCGGGAGCGGGTGGACCTACGAGCAGTACTTC. V is TRBV20-1 and J is TRBJ2-7, with 7 bases identical to TRBD2. The CDR3 loop spans 15 amino acids. J gave up 2 bases and V 7 bases, and 14 bases lay outside the gene matches. Per the germline V gene, CDR1 is DFQATT and CDR2 is SNEGSKA (reference sequence).

This clonotype appeared a few times. The V gene is TRBV30, the J gene TRBJ2-2; D is ambiguous. Deletions cut 3 bases from V and 6 bases from J, with 14 bases between. This CDR3 region has 14 residues. Germline CDR1 and CDR2: GTSNPN and SVGIG (reference sequence). CDR3 residues: CAWSLRFQSGELFF. DNA for the CDR3: TGTGCCTGGAGCCTCCGTTTCCAATCCGGGGAGCTGTTTTTT. The whole variable domain, filled in from reference TRBV30 and TRBJ2-2, reads SQTIHQWPATLVQPVGSPLSLECTVEGTSNPNLYWYRQAAGRGLQLLFYSVGIGQISSEVPQNLSASRPQDRQFILSSKKLLLSDSGFYLCAWSLRFQSGELFFGEGSRLTVL.